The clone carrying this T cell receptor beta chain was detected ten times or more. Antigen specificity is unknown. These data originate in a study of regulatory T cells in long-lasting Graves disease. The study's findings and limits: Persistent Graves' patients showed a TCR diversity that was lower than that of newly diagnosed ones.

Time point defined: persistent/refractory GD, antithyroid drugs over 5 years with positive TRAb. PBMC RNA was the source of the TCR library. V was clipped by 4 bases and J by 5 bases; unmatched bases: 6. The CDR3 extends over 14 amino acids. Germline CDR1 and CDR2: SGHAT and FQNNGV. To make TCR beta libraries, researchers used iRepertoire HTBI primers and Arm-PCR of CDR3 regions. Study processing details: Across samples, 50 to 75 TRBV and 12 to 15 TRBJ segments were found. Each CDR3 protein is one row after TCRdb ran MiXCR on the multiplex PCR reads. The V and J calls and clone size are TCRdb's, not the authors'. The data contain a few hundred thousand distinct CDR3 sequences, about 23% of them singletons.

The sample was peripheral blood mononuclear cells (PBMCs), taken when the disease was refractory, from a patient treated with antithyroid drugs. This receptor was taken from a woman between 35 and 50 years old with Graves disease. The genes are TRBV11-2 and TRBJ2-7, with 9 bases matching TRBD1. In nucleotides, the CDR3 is TGTGCCAGCAGCTATCGGACAGGGGAACACGAGCAGTACTTC. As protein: CASSYRTGEHEQYF.